Shown below are 8 T cell receptor beta chains from a single sample sequenced in a study of identical twins. Each CDR3 protein is one row after TCRdb ran MiXCR on the 5' RACE reads. The sample records roughly 720,000 distinct CDR3 sequences, 18% being singletons. These data were also reused for a study on T cells expressing NK-cell markers.

Input material: PBMCs. These receptors came from a woman younger than 35 in good health.

This chain joins TRBV3-1 and TRBJ2-7, with D hard to call. The V gene lost 1 base and the J gene lost 1 base, with 11 bases spanning the gap. In germline, CDR1 is LGHDT, CDR2 YNNKEL (reference sequence). The CDR3 spans 15 residues. This CDR3 is CASSQARWGSYEQYF. Here the CDR3 DNA reads TGTGCCAGCAGCCAAGCACGGTGGGGTTCCTACGAGCAGTACTTC.

The V gene is TRBV18, the J gene TRBJ2-7; TRBD1 aligns across 9 bases. After removal of 3 bases from V and 6 bases from J, the junction contained 6 bases not matched to a gene. Germline V gene data show CDR1 as KGHSH and CDR2 as LQKENI. There are 14 residues in the CDR3. The CDR3: CASSPWTGEGEQYF. The CDR3 nucleotides are TGTGCCAGCTCACCTTGGACAGGGGAAGGCGAGCAGTACTTC.

The V call is TRBV12-3 or TRBV12-4, the J call TRBJ1-3, with TRBD1 identical over 12 bases. The ends lost 6 bases at V and 8 bases at J; junction bases unmatched: 5. This CDR3 is 14 amino acids long. CDR3 residues: CASRGQGAHHTIYF. As DNA, the CDR3 is TGTGCCAGCAGGGGACAGGGGGCGCATCACACCATATATTTT.

The rearrangement joins TRBV12-3 or TRBV12-4 to TRBJ2-2; D perhaps matches TRBD1 (7 bases). V lost 2 bases to trimming and J lost 5 bases, with 12 bases between them. The CDR3 spans 15 residues. The CDR3 region has the DNA TGTGCCAGCAGTTTAAGGCAGGGGGGAACCGGGGAGCTGTTTTTT. Residues: CASSLRQGGTGELFF.

This clonotype was picked up a small number of times. The rearrangement uses TRBV9 and TRBJ2-7; D call uncertain. CDR1 and CDR2 from the germline V gene are SGDLS and YYNGEE. The V gene lost 0 bases and the J gene lost 0 bases, with 10 bases spanning the gap. There are 15 residues in the CDR3. The CDR3 loop is CASSVGGISSYEQYF. The CDR3 DNA is TGTGCCAGCAGCGTAGGCGGAATTAGCTCCTACGAGCAGTACTTC.

This clonotype has more than one count but fewer than ten. The germline gene is not matched at one end of the junction; a read error may be the cause. The V gene is TRBV2, the J gene TRBJ2-7; the D gene is possibly TRBD1 (6 bases). The CDR3 loop spans 11 amino acids. The germline CDR1 and CDR2 sequences are SNHLY and FYNNEI. The CDR3 region is CASSEGRTVGF. The DNA of the CDR3 is TGTGCCAGCAGTGAAGGGAGGACAGTGGGCTTC.

This clonotype was seen a few times. The chain uses TRBV29-1 and TRBJ2-1; the match to TRBD2 covers 7 bases. Germline CDR1 and CDR2: SQVTM and ANQGSEA. After removal of 6 bases from V and 4 bases from J, the junction contained 9 bases not matched to a gene. The CDR3 is 14 amino acids. The CDR3 DNA is TGCAGCGTCGACAGCGGGGTTCGTTACAATGAGCAGTTCTTC. It is translated as CSVDSGVRYNEQFF.

Only a few counts were recorded for this clonotype. This chain connects TRBV5-1 to TRBJ1-6; D remains ambiguous. Germline V gene lookup returns CDR1 SGHRS and CDR2 YFSETQ. The CDR3 spans 13 residues. Trimming took 5 bases from V and 7 from J, leaving 10 bases between them. The CDR3 DNA reads TGCGCCAGCAGGGGAGAGACCAATTCACCCCTCCACTTT. Its protein product is CASRGETNSPLHF.